The clone carrying this TCR beta chain was found a few times. The antigen is unknown. The V and J ends lost 3 bases and 6 bases respectively, with 12 bases between them. The V gene's germline CDR1 is GTSNPN and CDR2 SVGIG (reference sequence). This CDR3 has 13 amino acids. This specimen comes from a study of CD8+ T cells in alopecia areata. Study context: Each day, treated patients took oral tofacitinib twice, at 5 to 10 mg per dose.

Treatment reported: oral pan-JAK inhibitor, 5-10 mg twice daily. Individuals with alopecia areata gave both lesional scalp punch biopsies and peripheral blood for collection. Extracted RNA was reverse transcribed into cDNA, the sequencing template. Only in-frame clones appear in the TCRdb table, and some are missing; sequencing was by immunoSEQ multiplex PCR. This sample has around 200,000 clones; around 65% occur once, and the top ten carry roughly 4.2%. Overall study findings and caveats: Lesional scalp, especially alopecia totalis/universalis, showed higher clonality than normal scalp.

This clonotype was obtained from a human donor with alopecia areata. The sample consisted of CD4+ T cells sorted from blood, taken at week 4, from a patient treated with tofacitinib. V and J are TRBV30 and TRBJ1-5; D might be TRBD1 (6 bases). As DNA, the CDR3 is TGTGCCTGGAGCAGGGGAGCGGGTCAGCCCCAGCATTTT. Translating gives CAWSRGAGQPQHF.